This TCR beta chain was captured in a study of cytomegalovirus exposure and HLA in healthy donors. The germline V gene encodes CDR1 MGHRA and CDR2 YSYEKL. CDR3 length equals 16 residues. V dropped 0 bases and J dropped 7; count of bases not matched to a gene: 8. The donors were part of the validation cohort of 120 subjects. That cohort was separate from the first cohort, which comprised some 670 subjects. Method: immunoSEQ multiplex PCR; TCRdb's copy keeps in-frame clones and lacks some. Of roughly 120,000 clones in the sample, 70% to 90% are singletons; the top ten hold around 1.9%. The receptor's source is a woman aged 30 to 39 in good health and CMV-seronegative. The sequencing input was PBMCs. V is TRBV4-1 and J is TRBJ2-2; 7 bases align to TRBD1. The CDR3 region has the DNA TGCGCCAGCAGCCAAGAAGGGGGCGCAAATATCGGGGAGCTGTTTTTT. Protein sequence: CASSQEGGANIGELFF.